This T cell receptor beta chain is drawn from a study of blood T cell repertoires in COVID-19. Study as a whole: The samples span acute and convalescent COVID-19 from the United States, Italy and Spain. Sample material is recorded as cDNA or gDNA derived from T cells, B-cell-depleted T cells, or PBMCs.

V gave up 7 bases and J gave up 1 base, with 9 bases separating them. CDR1 and CDR2 from the germline V gene are SQVTM and ANQGSEA. This CDR3 has 12 residues. Methods used by the authors: Reference gene primer amplification gave estimated nucleated cell counts. Sequencing was performed with immunoSEQ multiplex PCR; in TCRdb, only in-frame clones are kept and a portion is missing. The V and J calls and clone size are taken from that table; D and trimming were inferred from the DNA. Of approximately 120,000 clones in the sample, over 80% were seen once. The genes are TRBV29-1 and TRBJ2-3, with a weak D call TRBD1 (6 bases). The source is a woman aged 55-70 years with acute or convalescent COVID-19. Sequences were obtained from peripheral blood. The CDR3 region is CSGRQGTDTQYF. The CDR3 DNA is TGCAGCGGGAGACAGGGCACAGATACGCAGTATTTT.